The 3 T cell receptor beta chains given below trace back to one sample, sequenced in a study of regulatory T cells in long-lasting Graves disease. According to the study, TCR beta libraries were built with iRepertoire HTBI primers and CDR3-region Arm-PCR. Using its own MiXCR run on the multiplex PCR reads, TCRdb lists one record per CDR3 protein. The table has about 460,000 distinct CDR3 sequences, 12% to 15% seen once. This sample's time point: newly diagnosed GD, antithyroid drugs for less than 3 months. Following extraction of RNA from PBMCs, that RNA was used to make the TCR library. The data were also submitted as part of a second study, on T cells in Graves' hyperthyroidism and ophthalmopathy.

This specimen consisted of peripheral blood mononuclear cells (PBMCs), obtained at new diagnosis, from a patient treated with antithyroid drugs. These receptors came from a woman in her forties or fifties with Graves disease.

This clonotype was seen only a few times. V and J are TRBV28 and TRBJ2-7, with 9 bases identical to TRBD2. The length of the CDR3 is 14 residues. The germline CDR1 and CDR2 sequences are MDHEN and SYDVKM. Trimming took 7 bases from V and 5 from J; bases not matched to a gene: 9. CDR3: CASTQSGRIHEQYF. The CDR3 region has the DNA TGTGCCAGCACCCAGAGCGGGAGGATCCACGAGCAGTACTTC.

This clonotype was picked up many times. The V gene is TRBV5-1, the J gene TRBJ2-7; D is perhaps TRBD1 (6 bases). V lost 4 bases and J lost 5, with 7 bases in between. Germline V gene lookup returns CDR1 SGHRS and CDR2 YFSETQ. The CDR3 length is 11 residues. In DNA form, the CDR3 reads TGCGCCAGCAGCAACAGGGACGAGCAGTACTTC. This translates into CASSNRDEQYF. The full variable domain, in which reference TRBV5-1 and TRBJ2-7 provide the parts outside the CDR3, is KAGVTQTPRYLIKTRGQQVTLSCSPISGHRSVSWYQQTPGQGLQFLFEYFSETQRNKGNFPGRFSGRQFSNSRSEMNVSTLELGDSALYLCASSNRDEQYFGPGTRLTVT.

This clonotype was observed at least ten times. The rearrangement joins TRBV28 to TRBJ2-1; D is tentatively TRBD1 or TRBD2 (5 bases each). V was shortened by 8 bases and J by 8 bases, with 22 bases between the two germline ends. CDR3 length: 15 amino acids. CDR1 is MDHEN, CDR2 SYDVKM, per germline. As DNA, the CDR3 is TGTGCCAGCCGCCCAGAAGGGGTCGGGATAGATGAGCAGTTCTTC. This gives the protein CASRPEGVGIDEQFF.